Below are 27 T cell receptor beta chains sequenced from a single sample in a study of molecular identifiers for immune sequencing clone quantification. MiXCR, applied by TCRdb to the PCR reads, yields one record per CDR3 protein. The sample records about 320,000 distinct CDR3 sequences, about 20% being singletons. The sample taken for sequencing was naive CD8+ T cells from blood, with Jurkat cell RNA spiked in. Regarding subset: FACS-sorted CD8+CD4-CCR7+CD45RA+ naive T cells. These receptor sequences come from a human donor in good health. Some libraries in this study had Jurkat cell RNA spiked in.

On this clonotype: A clone one base away is much larger, so this may be a read error. This chain connects TRBV29-1 to TRBJ1-2; weak D call: TRBD1 (5 bases). CDR3 length: 13 residues. V shed 3 bases and J shed 4 bases, with 12 bases lying between them. Germline V gene lookup returns CDR1 SQVTM and CDR2 ANQGSEA. The CDR3 region is CSVDPTGPYGYTF. The CDR3 DNA follows: TGCAGCGTTGACCCAACAGGCCCCTATGGCTACACCTTC.

The J gene is TRBJ2-5, the V gene TRBV7-6, with 9 bases that match TRBD1. The CDR3 extends over 14 amino acids. Germline CDR1 is SGHVS and CDR2 is FNYEAQ. Unmatched junction bases numbered 6, after V lost 5 bases and J lost 5 bases. CDR3 loop: CASSATGGAETQYF. CDR3 nucleotide sequence: TGTGCCAGCAGCGCCACAGGGGGCGCGGAGACCCAGTACTTC.

Turning to this clonotype: A read error is possible here, since a much larger clone lies one base away. Likely a read error: the CDR3 ends without its conserved phenylalanine or tryptophan. The genes are TRBV7-8 and TRBJ2-7, with D maybe TRBD2 (6 bases). V lost 3 bases to trimming and J lost 2 bases, with 17 bases between them. Germline V gives CDR1 SGHVS, CDR2 FQNEAQ. This CDR3 has 16 residues. CDR3 region: CASSLTGLNAAYEQYS. In nucleotides, the CDR3 is TGTGCCAGCAGCTTGACGGGACTTAACGCCGCCTACGAGCAGTACTCC.

The J gene is TRBJ1-5, the V gene TRBV6-2 or TRBV6-3; maybe TRBD1 (6 bases). Trimming removed 4 bases from V and 4 bases from J, with 14 bases in between. CDR3 size: 15 residues. Germline V lookup: CDR1 MNHEY, CDR2 SVGEGT. The CDR3 nucleotides are TGTGCCAGCAGTTCCGGCAGGGGCGGGAATCAGCCCCAGCATTTT. Translating it yields CASSSGRGGNQPQHF.

The rearrangement links TRBV5-3 to TRBJ1-1; D is perhaps TRBD1 (6 bases). Being an ORF, TRBV5-3 has a function that is uncertain. The CDR3 loop spans 14 amino acids. The CDR3 nucleotides are TGTGTCAGCAGCTTAGGGGGGCTGGGGACTGAAGCTTTCTTT. Protein sequence: CVSSLGGLGTEAFF.

This clonotype was recorded many times. The genes are TRBV5-6 and TRBJ2-5; 8 bases line up with TRBD1. CDR3 length equals 16 residues. J gave up 0 bases and V 0 bases, and 4 bases lay outside the gene matches. Germline-derived CDR1 and CDR2 are SGHDT and YYEEEE. The CDR3, as DNA: TGTGCCAGCAGCTTGGAGACAGGGGCCTACCAAGAGACCCAGTACTTC. Its protein product is CASSLETGAYQETQYF.

At least ten counts were recorded for this clonotype. The gene calls are TRBV6-6 and TRBJ2-1; no reliable D call. The germline gives CDR1 MNHNY, CDR2 SVGAGI (reference sequence). CDR3 size: 11 residues. The germline V and J ends were trimmed by 8 bases and 8 bases, with 10 bases remaining between them. The CDR3 nucleotides read TGTGCCAGCTTAACAAGAGATGAGCAGTTCTTC. The encoded protein is CASLTRDEQFF.

Remarks on this clonotype: Sequence at one end of the junction differs from germline and may be a read error. The V gene is TRBV9, the J gene TRBJ2-7; TRBD1 or TRBD2 may be the D gene (7 bases each). CDR3 size: 14 residues. The germline gives CDR1 SGDLS, CDR2 YYNGEE. The CDR3 sequence is CAGSPGGVPSEQYF. The DNA of the CDR3 is TGTGCCGGCAGCCCAGGGGGGGTACCTTCCGAGCAGTACTTC.

The J gene is TRBJ2-1, the V gene TRBV5-4; 8 bases fit TRBD2. The CDR3 totals 15 residues. J lost 7 bases, V lost 1 base, and 7 bases had no gene match. CDR1 and CDR2 from the germline V gene are SGHNT and YYREEE (reference sequence). The CDR3 loop is CASSLLLAGGNEQFF. CDR3 nucleotides: TGTGCCAGCAGCTTGCTTCTAGCGGGCGGAAATGAGCAGTTCTTC.

V gene TRBV20-1 combines with J gene TRBJ2-7, with TRBD1 matching 8 bases. There are 17 residues in the CDR3. Trimming cost V 2 bases and J 6 bases; bases outside gene matches: 18. Germline CDR1 and CDR2: DFQATT and SNEGSKA (reference sequence). For the CDR3, the DNA is TGCAGTGCTAGACCCACAGAGGCGACAGGGGTCATCTCCGAGCAGTACTTC. Translation: CSARPTEATGVISEQYF.

The sample holds a few counts of this clonotype. This rearrangement joins TRBV6-2 or TRBV6-3 to TRBJ2-2, with D hard to call. CDR3 length: 18 residues. Trimming left V 6 bases short and J 0 bases short, with 20 bases between. The V gene's germline CDR1 is MNHEY and CDR2 SVGEGT. DNA of the CDR3: TGTGCCAGCAGCCCCCTCGTATTGTCAGGAGCGAACACCGGGGAGCTGTTTTTT. Its translation is CASSPLVLSGANTGELFF.

This clonotype was counted at least ten times. The chain combines TRBV5-1 with TRBJ2-3, with 8 nucleotides matching TRBD2. Germline trimming cut 4 bases from V and 5 bases from J; bases unmatched to any gene: 6. CDR3 length: 14 amino acids. Germline V gene data show CDR1 as SGHRS and CDR2 as YFSETQ. The CDR3 sequence is CASSPGLELDTQYF. The CDR3 nucleotides read TGCGCCAGCAGCCCGGGACTAGAGCTAGATACGCAGTATTTT.

This clonotype was found a few times. This sequence joins TRBV27 and TRBJ2-7; perhaps TRBD2 as D (5 bases). In germline, CDR1 is MNHEY, CDR2 SMNVEV (reference sequence). Trimming stripped 11 bases from V and 3 bases from J, with 41 bases between. CDR3 length: 21 amino acids. Here the CDR3 reads CAPTAEPAVSLRESLGYEQYF. As DNA, the CDR3 is TGTGCCCCTACGGCAGAGCCAGCAGTCTCCCTGAGGGAGAGTCTTGGCTACGAGCAGTACTTC.

The table lists this clonotype with many counts. The rearrangement uses TRBV5-1 and TRBJ1-1, with 10 bases identical to TRBD1. Losses at the gene ends were 5 bases for V and 6 bases for J; bases not matched to a gene: 1. The CDR3 has 12 amino acids. CDR1 SGHRS and CDR2 YFSETQ come from the germline V gene. CDR3 loop: CASRGTGAEAFF. The CDR3 region has the DNA TGCGCCAGCAGAGGGACAGGGGCTGAAGCTTTCTTT.

This clonotype was observed at least ten times. The J gene is TRBJ2-7, the V gene TRBV29-1; unclear D gene. V lost 3 bases to trimming and J lost 6 bases, with 9 bases between them. Germline CDR1 and CDR2: SQVTM and ANQGSEA. The CDR3 contains 11 residues. The CDR3 reads CSVEIVGEQYF. For the CDR3, the DNA is TGCAGCGTTGAGATCGTTGGCGAGCAGTACTTC.

This clonotype was seen once. Being one base from a much bigger clone, this may be a read error. The J gene is TRBJ2-7, the V gene TRBV20-1; D possibly matches TRBD1 or TRBD2 (5 bases each). The CDR3 has 13 amino acids. The germline gives CDR1 DFQATT, CDR2 SNEGSKA (reference sequence). Here the CDR3 reads CSARRDGTYERYF. CDR3 DNA sequence: TGCAGTGCTAGAAGGGACGGAACCTACGAGCGGTACTTC.

A few counts support this clonotype. The chain uses TRBV5-1 and TRBJ2-5; tentatively, D is TRBD2 (6 bases). CDR1 SGHRS and CDR2 YFSETQ come from the germline V gene. The CDR3 consists of 14 residues. V was shortened by 4 bases and J by 5 bases, with 15 bases between the two germline ends. The DNA for the CDR3 is TGCGCCAGCAGCCCCGCGGAGGGTGGGGAGACCCAGTACTTC. Its protein is CASSPAEGGETQYF. Complete variable domain (other parts from reference TRBV5-1 and TRBJ2-5): KAGVTQTPRYLIKTRGQQVTLSCSPISGHRSVSWYQQTPGQGLQFLFEYFSETQRNKGNFPGRFSGRQFSNSRSEMNVSTLELGDSALYLCASSPAEGGETQYFGPGTRLLVL.

The chain is built from TRBV6-6 and TRBJ2-3; D is unclear. The CDR3 length is 13 residues. Trimming took off 4 bases at V and 3 bases at J, with 8 bases between the two ends. The germline V gene encodes CDR1 MNHNY and CDR2 SVGAGI (reference sequence). The CDR3 nucleotides are TGTGCCAGCAGTTGGGTTCCGACAGATACGCAGTATTTT. Translation: CASSWVPTDTQYF.

This clonotype was seen many times. This rearrangement joins TRBV4-2 to TRBJ1-5, with TRBD1 as a possible D gene (5 bases). The V gene's germline CDR1 is LGHNA and CDR2 YNFKEQ. The CDR3 sequence is 15 residues long. The V gene lost 0 bases and the J gene lost 3 bases, with 9 bases spanning the gap. Here the CDR3 reads CASSQDEGLNQPQHF. CDR3 in DNA: TGTGCCAGCAGCCAAGACGAGGGACTCAATCAGCCCCAGCATTTT.

Ten or more counts support this clonotype. The V and J genes are TRBV12-3 or TRBV12-4 and TRBJ2-5; D may be TRBD2 (6 bases). The CDR3 spans 16 residues. V lost 2 bases and J lost 0, with 13 bases in between. For the CDR3, the DNA is TGTGCCAGCAGTTTATCCCACGGCGGGGACCAAGAGACCCAGTACTTC. Translating gives CASSLSHGGDQETQYF.

Notes on this clonotype: A much bigger clone sits one base away, suggesting this may be a read error. V gene TRBV13 combines with J gene TRBJ2-3; the match to TRBD1 covers 8 bases. The CDR3 has 17 residues. In germline, CDR1 is PRHDT, CDR2 FYEKMQ (reference sequence). The CDR3 loop reads CTSSTGTGPFGTDTQYF. The DNA of the CDR3 is TGTACCAGCAGCACCGGGACAGGACCATTCGGCACAGATACGCAGTATTTT.

This clonotype occurred a few times. The rearrangement joins TRBV7-9 to TRBJ2-1, with D possibly called TRBD1 or TRBD2 (5 bases each). From germline, CDR1 is SEHNR and CDR2 FQNEAQ (reference sequence). The CDR3 consists of 13 residues. The germline V and J ends were trimmed by 5 bases and 10 bases, with 15 bases remaining between them. The CDR3 sequence is CASSPNVGDEQFF. CDR3 in DNA: TGTGCCAGCAGCCCAAACGTTGGGGACGAGCAGTTCTTC.

This clonotype appeared a few times. The CDR3 ends on some other residue instead of the conserved phenylalanine or tryptophan, so this is likely a read error. This chain uses TRBV4-3 with TRBJ1-1; unclear D gene. The ends were cut back, 4 bases at V and 1 base at J, with 13 bases in the middle. The CDR3 runs 15 residues. The germline gives CDR1 LGHNA, CDR2 YSLEER. The CDR3 nucleotides are TGCGCCAGCAGCCCCGTCTTGACAACGAACACTGAAGCTTTCTCT. Translation: CASSPVLTTNTEAFS.

This clonotype has ten or more counts. The DNA of the CDR3 is TGTGCCAGCAAAAATGGGGGGCCTGAAGCTTTCTTT. Protein: CASKNGGPEAFF. J is TRBJ1-1 and V is TRBV7-9; D is perhaps TRBD1 (6 bases). V dropped 7 bases and J dropped 6 bases, with 12 bases sitting between them. The germline CDR1 and CDR2 sequences are SEHNR and FQNEAQ (reference sequence). The CDR3 has 12 amino acids. Full variable domain (missing parts from reference TRBV7-9 and TRBJ1-1): DTGVSQNPRHKITKRGQNVTFRCDPISEHNRLYWYRQTLGQGPEFLTYFQNEAQLEKSRLLSDRFSAERPKGSFSTLEIQRTEQGDSAMYLCASKNGGPEAFFGQGTRLTVV.

This clonotype was found once. Sequence at one end of the junction differs from germline and may be a read error. This chain connects TRBV25-1 to TRBJ2-7; D is possibly TRBD1 or TRBD2 (6 bases each). The germline V gene has CDR1 MGHDK and CDR2 SYGVNS. The CDR3 totals 14 residues. The chain's CDR3 is CAGSGGDIPYEQYF. In nucleotides, the CDR3 is TGTGCCGGCAGTGGAGGGGACATCCCCTACGAGCAATACTTC.

As concerns this clonotype: A much bigger clone sits one base away, suggesting this may be a read error. The missing conserved phenylalanine or tryptophan at the end of this CDR3 makes a read error likely. DNA for the CDR3: TGTGCCAGCAGCTTGGTGACAGGGGGCAACTATGGCTACACCTCC. Protein sequence: CASSLVTGGNYGYTS. The chain is built from TRBV7-8 and TRBJ1-2; 10 bases align to TRBD1. V lost 3 bases, J lost 2 bases, and 3 bases stayed unmatched. The germline V gene has CDR1 SGHVS and CDR2 FQNEAQ. CDR3 length: 15 residues.

V gene TRBV12-3 or TRBV12-4 combines with J gene TRBJ2-2; 9 bases agree with TRBD1. The CDR3 extends over 14 amino acids. The junction had 4 bases not matched to a gene; V was cut back by 9 bases and J by 2 bases. CDR3 nucleotide sequence: TGTGCCAGTCAGGGACAGGGCAACACCGGGGAGCTGTTTTTT. Its protein product is CASQGQGNTGELFF.